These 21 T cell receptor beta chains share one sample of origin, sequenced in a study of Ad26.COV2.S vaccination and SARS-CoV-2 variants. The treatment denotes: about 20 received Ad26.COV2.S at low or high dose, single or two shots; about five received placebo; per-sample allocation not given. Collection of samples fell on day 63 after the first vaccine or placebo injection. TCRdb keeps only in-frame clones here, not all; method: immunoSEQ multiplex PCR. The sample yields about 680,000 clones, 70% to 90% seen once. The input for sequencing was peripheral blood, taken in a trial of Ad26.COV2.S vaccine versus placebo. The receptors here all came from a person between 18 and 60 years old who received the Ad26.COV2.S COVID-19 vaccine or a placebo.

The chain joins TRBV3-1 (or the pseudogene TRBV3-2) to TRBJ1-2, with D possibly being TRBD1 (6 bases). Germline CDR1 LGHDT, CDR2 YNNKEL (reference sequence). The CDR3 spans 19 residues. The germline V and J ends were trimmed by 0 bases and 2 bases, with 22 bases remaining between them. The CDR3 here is CASSQDIGKTGILNYGYTF. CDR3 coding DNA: TGTGCCAGCAGCCAAGATATAGGGAAAACAGGGATCCTAAACTATGGCTACACCTTC.

CDR3 in DNA: TGTGCCAGCAGCTTAGTCGGCGGGTCCGGGGAGACCCAGTACTTC. Its protein product is CASSLVGGSGETQYF. The chain carries TRBV7-2 and TRBJ2-5, with D perhaps matching TRBD2 (5 bases). V was shortened by 1 base and J by 5 bases, with 14 bases between the two germline ends. The CDR3 length is 15 residues. Germline CDR1 reads SGHTA; CDR2 reads FQGNSA.

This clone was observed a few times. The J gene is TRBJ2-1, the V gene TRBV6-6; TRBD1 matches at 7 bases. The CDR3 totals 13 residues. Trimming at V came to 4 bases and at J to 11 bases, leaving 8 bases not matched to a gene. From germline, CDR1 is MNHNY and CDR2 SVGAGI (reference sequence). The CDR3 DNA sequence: TGTGCCAGCAGTTCTAAACCGGACAGGAAGCAGTTCTTC. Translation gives CASSSKPDRKQFF.

The CDR3 spells CASSQTGGAGTGELFF. The CDR3, as DNA: TGTGCCAGCAGCCAAACAGGGGGCGCCGGCACCGGGGAGCTGTTTTTT. The chain uses TRBV6-6 and TRBJ2-2; 9 bases fit TRBD1. This CDR3 is 16 amino acids long. V was pared by 6 bases and J by 4 bases, with 9 bases of the junction left unmatched. CDR1 and CDR2 (germline): MNHNY, SVGAGI (reference sequence).

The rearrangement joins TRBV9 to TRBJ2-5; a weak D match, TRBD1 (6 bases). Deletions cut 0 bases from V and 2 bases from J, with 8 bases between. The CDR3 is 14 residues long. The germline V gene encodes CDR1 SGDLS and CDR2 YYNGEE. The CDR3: CASSVAQGQETQYF. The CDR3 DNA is TGTGCCAGCAGCGTAGCCCAGGGGCAAGAGACCCAGTACTTC.

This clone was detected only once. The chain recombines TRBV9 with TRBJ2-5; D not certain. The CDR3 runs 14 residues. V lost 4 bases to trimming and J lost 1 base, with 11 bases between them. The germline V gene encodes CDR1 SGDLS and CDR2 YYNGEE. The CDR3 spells CASSYRQFQETQYF. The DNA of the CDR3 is TGTGCCAGCAGCTACCGGCAGTTCCAAGAGACCCAGTACTTC.

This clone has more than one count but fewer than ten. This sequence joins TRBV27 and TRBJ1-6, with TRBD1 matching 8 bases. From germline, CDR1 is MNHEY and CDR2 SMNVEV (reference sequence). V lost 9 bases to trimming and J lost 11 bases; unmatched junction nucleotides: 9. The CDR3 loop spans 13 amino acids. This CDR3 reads CASGDRGGAPLHF. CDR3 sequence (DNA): TGTGCCAGTGGAGACAGGGGCGGCGCACCCCTCCACTTT.

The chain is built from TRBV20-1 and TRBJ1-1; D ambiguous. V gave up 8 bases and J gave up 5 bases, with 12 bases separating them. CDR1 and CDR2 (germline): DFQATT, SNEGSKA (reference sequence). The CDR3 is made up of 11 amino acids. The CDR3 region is CSSPRETEAFF. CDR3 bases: TGCAGTTCTCCCCGGGAGACTGAAGCTTTCTTT.

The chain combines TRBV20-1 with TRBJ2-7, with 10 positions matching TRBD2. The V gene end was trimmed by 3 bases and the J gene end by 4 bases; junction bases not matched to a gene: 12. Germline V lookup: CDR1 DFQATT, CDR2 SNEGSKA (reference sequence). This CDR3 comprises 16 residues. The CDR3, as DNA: TGCAGTGCTAGTAATTGGCTAGCGGGAGTAGAGTACGAGCAGTACTTC. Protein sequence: CSASNWLAGVEYEQYF.

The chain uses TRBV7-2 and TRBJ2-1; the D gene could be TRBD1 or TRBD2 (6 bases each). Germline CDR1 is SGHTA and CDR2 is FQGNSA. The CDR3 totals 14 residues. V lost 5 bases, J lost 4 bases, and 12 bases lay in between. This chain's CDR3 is CASSRGREYNEQFF. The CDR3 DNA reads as TGTGCCAGCAGCCGGGGGCGGGAATACAATGAGCAGTTCTTC.

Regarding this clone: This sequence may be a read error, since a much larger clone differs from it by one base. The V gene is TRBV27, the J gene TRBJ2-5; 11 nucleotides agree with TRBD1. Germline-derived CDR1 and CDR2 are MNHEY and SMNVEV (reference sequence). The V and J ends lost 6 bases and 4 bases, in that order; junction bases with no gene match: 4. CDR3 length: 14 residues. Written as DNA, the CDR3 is TGTGCCAGCAGCCCCGGGACAGGGGGAGAGACCCAGTACTTC. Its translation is CASSPGTGGETQYF.

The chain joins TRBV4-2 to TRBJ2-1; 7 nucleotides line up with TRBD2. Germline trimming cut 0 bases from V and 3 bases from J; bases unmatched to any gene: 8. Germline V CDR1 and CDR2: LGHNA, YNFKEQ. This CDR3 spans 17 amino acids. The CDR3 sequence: CASSQDQRTRVYNEQFF. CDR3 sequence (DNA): TGTGCCAGCAGCCAAGATCAGAGGACTAGGGTCTACAATGAGCAGTTCTTC.

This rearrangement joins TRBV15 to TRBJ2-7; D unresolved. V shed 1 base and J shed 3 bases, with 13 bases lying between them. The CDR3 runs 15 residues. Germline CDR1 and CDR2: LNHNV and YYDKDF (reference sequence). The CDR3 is CATSRGFTEIYEQYF. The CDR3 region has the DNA TGTGCCACCAGCAGAGGGTTTACAGAGATCTACGAGCAGTACTTC.

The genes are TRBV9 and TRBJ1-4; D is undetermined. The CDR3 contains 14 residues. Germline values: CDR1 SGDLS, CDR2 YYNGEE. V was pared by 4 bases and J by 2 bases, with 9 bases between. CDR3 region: CASSPTVTNEKLFF. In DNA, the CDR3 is TGTGCCAGCAGCCCGACTGTGACTAATGAAAAACTGTTTTTT.

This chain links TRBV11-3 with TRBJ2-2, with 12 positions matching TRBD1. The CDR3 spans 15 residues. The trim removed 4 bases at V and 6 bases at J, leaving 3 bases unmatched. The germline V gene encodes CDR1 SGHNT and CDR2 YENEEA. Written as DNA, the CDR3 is TGTGCCAGCAGCTGGGGACAGGGGGCGGCCGGGGAGCTGTTTTTT. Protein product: CASSWGQGAAGELFF. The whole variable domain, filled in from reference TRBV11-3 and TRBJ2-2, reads EAGVVQSPRYKIIEKKQPVAFWCNPISGHNTLYWYLQNLGQGPELLIRYENEEAVDDSQLPKDRFSAERLKGVDSTLKIQPAELGDSAVYLCASSWGQGAAGELFFGEGSRLTVL.

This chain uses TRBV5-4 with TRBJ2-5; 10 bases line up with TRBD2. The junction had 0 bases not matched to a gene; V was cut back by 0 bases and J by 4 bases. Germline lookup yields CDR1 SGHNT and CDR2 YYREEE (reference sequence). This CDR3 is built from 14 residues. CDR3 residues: CASSLGLAGETQYF. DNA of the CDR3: TGTGCCAGCAGCTTGGGACTAGCGGGAGAGACCCAGTACTTC.

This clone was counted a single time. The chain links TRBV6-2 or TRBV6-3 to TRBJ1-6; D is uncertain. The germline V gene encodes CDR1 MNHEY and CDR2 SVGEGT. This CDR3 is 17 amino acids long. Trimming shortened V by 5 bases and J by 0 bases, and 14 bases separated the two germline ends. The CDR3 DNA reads TGTGCCAGCAGTACCGCGGGCGGGAGCTCCTATAATTCACCCCTCCACTTT. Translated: CASSTAGGSSYNSPLHF.

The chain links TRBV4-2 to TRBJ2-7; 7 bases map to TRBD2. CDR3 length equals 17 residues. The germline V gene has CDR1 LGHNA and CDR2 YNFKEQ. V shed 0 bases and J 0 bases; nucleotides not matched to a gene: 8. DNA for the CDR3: TGTGCCAGCAGCCAAGAGCTCCTAGCGGATAGCTCCTACGAGCAGTACTTC. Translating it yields CASSQELLADSSYEQYF.

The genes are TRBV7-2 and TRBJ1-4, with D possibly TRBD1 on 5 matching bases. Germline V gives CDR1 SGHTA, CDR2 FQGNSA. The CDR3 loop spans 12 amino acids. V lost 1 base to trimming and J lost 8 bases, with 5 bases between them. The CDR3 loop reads CASSLGGEKLFF. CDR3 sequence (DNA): TGTGCCAGCAGCTTAGGGGGCGAAAAACTGTTTTTT.

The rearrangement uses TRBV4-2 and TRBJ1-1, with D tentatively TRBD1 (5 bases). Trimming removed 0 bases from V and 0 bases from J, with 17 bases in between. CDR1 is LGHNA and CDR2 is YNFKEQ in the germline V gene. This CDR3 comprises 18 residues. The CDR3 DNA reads TGTGCCAGCAGCCAAGAGAGGGGCGACCCGTTCATGAACACTGAAGCTTTCTTT. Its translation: CASSQERGDPFMNTEAFF.

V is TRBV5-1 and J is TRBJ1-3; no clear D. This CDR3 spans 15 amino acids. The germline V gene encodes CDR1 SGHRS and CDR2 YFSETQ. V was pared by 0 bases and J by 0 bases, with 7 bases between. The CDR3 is CASSLASSSGNTIYF. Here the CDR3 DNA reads TGCGCCAGCAGCTTGGCGAGTAGCTCTGGAAACACCATATATTTT.